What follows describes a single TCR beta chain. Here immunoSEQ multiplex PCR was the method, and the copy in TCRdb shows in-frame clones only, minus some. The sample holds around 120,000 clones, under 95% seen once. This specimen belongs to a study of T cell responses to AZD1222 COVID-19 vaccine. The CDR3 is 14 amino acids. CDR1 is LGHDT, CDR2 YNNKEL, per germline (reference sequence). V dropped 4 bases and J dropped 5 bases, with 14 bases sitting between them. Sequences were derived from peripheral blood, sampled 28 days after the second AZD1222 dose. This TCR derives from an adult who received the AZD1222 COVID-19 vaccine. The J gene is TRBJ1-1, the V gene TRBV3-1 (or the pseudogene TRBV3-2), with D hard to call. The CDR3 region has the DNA TGTGCCAGCAGCCCCATGGATCTCGGGACTGAAGCTTTCTTT. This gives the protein CASSPMDLGTEAFF.